These 32 T cell receptor beta chains were all obtained from the same sample, sequenced in a study of T cells in Graves' hyperthyroidism and ophthalmopathy. RNA transcripts provided the source from which TCR beta CDR3 regions were amplified. The TCR CDR3 was amplified in a first-round RT-PCR using the HTBI primer set. TCRdb ran MiXCR on the multiplex PCR reads and lists one entry per CDR3 protein. In the table there are 600,000 to 700,000 distinct CDR3 sequences, 45% of which are singletons. The sequencing sample was made of peripheral blood or thyroid tissue (not recorded which). The receptors here all came from an adult man with Graves' disease, either hyperthyroidism or ophthalmopathy (not recorded which).

The J gene is TRBJ1-6, the V gene TRBV25-1; D may be TRBD1 (6 bases). Germline CDR1 MGHDK, CDR2 SYGVNS. Trimming stripped 6 bases from V and 7 bases from J, with 19 bases between. The CDR3 consists of 16 residues. The chain's CDR3 is CASSLAGGGGNSPLHF. CDR3 nucleotide sequence: TGTGCCAGCAGCTTAGCGGGGGGCGGGGGCAATTCACCCCTCCACTTT.

The rearrangement uses TRBV7-9 and TRBJ1-2, with TRBD1 identical over 8 bases. Germline loops: CDR1 SEHNR, CDR2 FQNEAQ (reference sequence). The CDR3 has 14 residues. The V and J ends lost 4 bases and 8 bases, in that order; junction bases with no gene match: 9. DNA of the CDR3: TGTGCCAGCAGCTCCCCCCAGGGGGCGCAAGGCTACACCTTC. Translating it yields CASSSPQGAQGYTF.

The gene calls are TRBV7-9 and TRBJ1-2, with 9 bases aligning to TRBD1. The CDR3 covers 16 residues. The V gene's germline CDR1 is SEHNR and CDR2 FQNEAQ (reference sequence). Trimming removed 5 bases from V and 0 bases from J; junction bases left unmatched: 7. The CDR3 loop reads CASSPTGTGTNYGYTF. The CDR3 DNA sequence: TGTGCCAGCAGCCCCACCGGGACAGGGACTAACTATGGCTACACCTTC.

The V and J genes are TRBV2 and TRBJ1-5, with D tentatively TRBD1 (6 bases). The CDR3 extends over 16 amino acids. Germline CDR1 reads SNHLY; CDR2 reads FYNNEI. The V end lost 6 bases, the J end lost 3 bases, and 18 bases lay between the germline ends. CDR3 bases: TGTGCCAGCAGCGAGCAGGGGCGGAGTGCCAATCAGCCCCAGCATTTT. Its translation: CASSEQGRSANQPQHF. Based on the CDR3 plus reference TRBV2 and TRBJ1-5, the full variable domain is EPEVTQTPSHQVTQMGQEVILRCVPISNHLYFYWYRQILGQKVEFLVSFYNNEISEKSEIFDDQFSVERPDGSNFTLKIRSTKLEDSAMYFCASSEQGRSANQPQHFGDGTRLSIL.

This clonotype was detected a few times. This chain connects TRBV6-5 to TRBJ2-6, with D hard to call. The CDR3 sequence is 15 residues long. V was clipped by 5 bases and J by 1 base, with 9 bases between them. Germline V gives CDR1 MNHEY, CDR2 SVGAGI. CDR3: CASSPTESGANVLTF. Here the CDR3 DNA reads TGTGCCAGCAGTCCTACTGAGTCTGGGGCCAACGTCCTGACTTTC.

The chain carries TRBV7-2 and TRBJ1-2; D may be TRBD1 (6 bases). CDR3 length equals 17 residues. V lost 3 bases and J 0 bases, leaving 17 bases between the germline ends. The germline V gene has CDR1 SGHTA and CDR2 FQGNSA. The CDR3 sequence is CASSFTGTTRPNYGYTF. In DNA, the CDR3 is TGTGCCAGCAGCTTTACCGGGACAACCAGACCTAACTATGGCTACACCTTC.

The genes are TRBV11-2 and TRBJ1-1, with D unresolved. The CDR3 extends over 17 amino acids. V lost 3 bases and J 0 bases, leaving 17 bases between the germline ends. Per germline, CDR1 SGHAT and CDR2 FQNNGV. The CDR3 region is CASSFNGLGIMNTEAFF. CDR3 DNA sequence: TGTGCCAGCAGCTTCAACGGGTTGGGGATAATGAACACTGAAGCTTTCTTT.

CDR3 DNA sequence: TGCGCCAGCAGCTTGGCGGGGGGAGGCACTGGGGCCAACGTCCTGACTTTC. This translates into CASSLAGGGTGANVLTF. The V and J genes are TRBV5-1 and TRBJ2-6; TRBD2 matches at 7 bases. V gave up 0 bases and J gave up 2 bases; unmatched junction bases: 5. The germline gives CDR1 SGHRS, CDR2 YFSETQ. The CDR3 has 17 amino acids.

The DNA of the CDR3 is TGTGCCAGCAGTCCCCGACATTCCGATCAGCCCCAGCATTTT. Translating it yields CASSPRHSDQPQHF. The rearrangement uses TRBV6-5 and TRBJ1-5; D is uncertain. V was cut by 5 bases and J by 5 bases, with 13 bases left in between. Per the germline V gene, CDR1 is MNHEY and CDR2 is SVGAGI. The CDR3 covers 14 residues.

The chain recombines TRBV29-1 with TRBJ1-1; D ambiguous. Germline V gene sequence: CDR1 SQVTM, CDR2 ANQGSEA. With 7 bases removed from V and 1 base from J, the gap between germline ends came to 10 bases. The CDR3 consists of 12 residues. The chain's CDR3 is CSAVVWNTEAFF. In nucleotides, the CDR3 is TGCAGCGCCGTCGTCTGGAACACTGAAGCTTTCTTT.

The chain employs TRBV7-9 and TRBJ1-4; D not certain. V gave up 1 base and J gave up 15 bases, with 9 bases separating them. Germline V gene lookup returns CDR1 SEHNR and CDR2 FQNEAQ (reference sequence). CDR3 length: 11 residues. CDR3 sequence: CASSLDSRMFF. The CDR3 nucleotides are TGTGCCAGCAGCTTAGACAGTAGGATGTTTTTT.

V is TRBV2 and J is TRBJ1-2, with 9 bases fitting TRBD1. This CDR3 spans 15 amino acids. V dropped 2 bases and J dropped 8; count of bases not matched to a gene: 9. The germline V gene encodes CDR1 SNHLY and CDR2 FYNNEI. Here the CDR3 reads CASSETTGTGYGYTF. The CDR3 DNA follows: TGTGCCAGCAGTGAAACTACCGGGACAGGGTACGGCTACACCTTC. Full variable domain (remainder filled in from reference TRBV2 and TRBJ1-2): EPEVTQTPSHQVTQMGQEVILRCVPISNHLYFYWYRQILGQKVEFLVSFYNNEISEKSEIFDDQFSVERPDGSNFTLKIRSTKLEDSAMYFCASSETTGTGYGYTFGSGTRLTVV.

The V gene is TRBV10-3, the J gene TRBJ2-6, with no clear D. The CDR3 runs 14 residues. Germline V CDR1 and CDR2: ENHRY, SYGVKD. The ends were cut back, 3 bases at V and 6 bases at J, with 9 bases in the middle. CDR3 coding DNA: TGTGCCATCAGTGATAACACGGCGGCCAACGTCCTGACTTTC. Its translation: CAISDNTAANVLTF.

This clonotype was counted once. The gene calls are TRBV11-2 and TRBJ1-1, with D unclear. The CDR3 loop spans 14 amino acids. Germline CDR1 SGHAT, CDR2 FQNNGV. The V end lost 6 bases, the J end lost 0 bases, and 11 bases lay between the germline ends. Here the CDR3 DNA reads TGTGCCAGCAGAATGTGGCAAATGAACACTGAAGCTTTCTTT. Amino acids: CASRMWQMNTEAFF.

This clonotype occurred a few times. The chain uses TRBV19 and TRBJ2-7, with no clear D. The CDR3 is made up of 13 amino acids. V was pared by 0 bases and J by 0 bases, with 3 bases between. Germline V gives CDR1 LNHDA, CDR2 SQIVND (reference sequence). CDR3 region: CASSIEDSYEQYF. CDR3 DNA: TGTGCCAGTAGTATAGAGGACTCCTACGAGCAGTACTTC.

This clonotype was detected ten times or more. The chain employs TRBV7-8 and TRBJ1-4; no clear D gene. Germline V gives CDR1 SGHVS, CDR2 FQNEAQ. V lost 5 bases and J 15 bases, leaving 16 bases between the germline ends. The length of the CDR3 is 12 residues. The CDR3 DNA reads as TGTGCCAGCAGCCCGATGGGAGGACCTTTGTTTTTT. This translates into CASSPMGGPLFF.

This chain joins TRBV7-2 and TRBJ1-1; 7 bases match TRBD1. This CDR3 is built from 15 residues. The trim removed 5 bases at V and 7 bases at J, leaving 13 bases unmatched. CDR1 SGHTA and CDR2 FQGNSA come from the germline V gene. The CDR3 protein is CASSVTQGQRVEAFF. In DNA, the CDR3 is TGTGCCAGCAGCGTAACTCAGGGACAGAGGGTTGAAGCTTTCTTT.

The chain couples TRBV5-1 to TRBJ1-1; 9 bases fit TRBD1. The CDR3 covers 16 residues. The trim removed 2 bases at V and 0 bases at J, leaving 5 bases unmatched. CDR1 and CDR2 from the germline V gene are SGHRS and YFSETQ. The CDR3 DNA reads as TGCGCCAGCAGCTTCGGACAGGGGATAGTGAACACTGAAGCTTTCTTT. Encoded protein: CASSFGQGIVNTEAFF.

The chain is built from TRBV19 and TRBJ1-2; D may be TRBD1 (5 bases). Germline CDR1 is LNHDA and CDR2 is SQIVND (reference sequence). Trimming pared 3 bases from V and 4 bases from J, leaving 18 bases between. The CDR3 contains 16 residues. The chain's CDR3 is CASSIPLRVAGYGYTF. DNA for the CDR3: TGTGCCAGTAGTATTCCCCTCAGGGTCGCCGGCTATGGCTACACCTTC.

The V call is TRBV5-6, the J call TRBJ1-2; TRBD1 matches at 7 bases. This CDR3 region has 13 residues. Germline V gene sequence: CDR1 SGHDT, CDR2 YYEEEE. The junction had 2 bases not matched to a gene; V was cut back by 0 bases and J by 6 bases. This CDR3 is CASSLDTGDGYTF. In DNA, the CDR3 is TGTGCCAGCAGCTTGGACACAGGGGATGGCTACACCTTC.

There are many counts of this clonotype. The genes are TRBV24-1 and TRBJ1-3; weak D call: TRBD1 (6 bases). Germline-derived CDR1 and CDR2 are KGHDR and SFDVKD. The CDR3 sequence is 16 residues long. Trimming took 3 bases from V and 4 from J, leaving 15 bases between them. This chain's CDR3 is CATSDPTGSGGNTIYF. The DNA for the CDR3 is TGTGCCACCAGTGATCCTACAGGGTCGGGAGGAAACACCATATATTTT.

The CDR3 protein is CSVGRDRGSTNEKLFF. The CDR3 DNA follows: TGCAGCGTTGGCCGGGACAGGGGCTCAACTAATGAAAAACTGTTTTTT. The chain has TRBV29-1 and TRBJ1-4; 10 nucleotides agree with TRBD1. V shed 4 bases, J shed 0 bases, and the junction held 5 bases outside the gene matches. Germline CDR1 and CDR2: SQVTM and ANQGSEA. This CDR3 comprises 16 residues.

This clonotype has just one count. CDR3 in DNA: TGCAGTGCTGGACCGGGGCAGGGGGCAGATGGCTACACCTTC. Amino acids: CSAGPGQGADGYTF. The chain links TRBV20-1 to TRBJ1-2, with 8 bases aligning to TRBD1. The CDR3 extends over 14 amino acids. The J segment lost 6 bases and the V segment lost 5 bases, leaving 11 bases of the junction unmatched. Germline assignment: CDR1 DFQATT and CDR2 SNEGSKA (reference sequence).

Points on this clonotype: A read error is likely, as this CDR3 ends without the conserved phenylalanine or tryptophan. It is unclear where the CDR3 begins or ends on the DNA, so no DNA is shown, and the CDR3 is as TCRdb lists it. V gene TRBV9 combines with J gene TRBJ2-2; the table gives TRBD1 as D, unverified against the DNA. The CDR3 numbers 9 amino acids, ends counted. Per germline, CDR1 SGDLS and CDR2 YYNGEE. CDR3 protein: CASSAWGGE.

This sequence joins TRBV19 and TRBJ1-1, with D possibly TRBD1 on 6 matching bases. Germline loops: CDR1 LNHDA, CDR2 SQIVND (reference sequence). This CDR3 is 14 amino acids long. V lost 1 base and J lost 4, with 10 bases in between. CDR3: CASSIGGARTEAFF. The CDR3 coding sequence is TGTGCCAGTAGTATAGGGGGGGCGCGCACTGAAGCTTTCTTT. Full variable domain (missing parts from reference TRBV19 and TRBJ1-1): DGGITQSPKYLFRKEGQNVTLSCEQNLNHDAMYWYRQDPGQGLRLIYYSQIVNDFQKGDIAEGYSVSREKKESFPLTVTSAQKNPTAFYLCASSIGGARTEAFFGQGTRLTVV.

The V gene is TRBV2, the J gene TRBJ1-5; D is unclear. The CDR3 length is 15 residues. V lost 5 bases, J lost 0 bases, and 11 bases lay in between. Germline values: CDR1 SNHLY, CDR2 FYNNEI. The CDR3 bases are TGTGCCAGCAGTTTGTCCGGGAATAGCAATCAGCCCCAGCATTTT. This sequence encodes CASSLSGNSNQPQHF.

Remarks on this clonotype: A much larger clonotype is one base distant, so this may be a read error. This CDR3 reads CASSDRLDKLFF. For the CDR3, the DNA is TGTGCCAGCAGCGATCGCCTGGACAAACTGTTTTTT. This chain links TRBV7-2 with TRBJ1-4; no definite D call. V lost 5 bases, J lost 11 bases, and 12 bases lay in between. Germline CDR1 SGHTA, CDR2 FQGNSA. The CDR3 covers 12 residues.

The sample holds a few counts of this clonotype. The CDR3 loop reads CSVRGGTGGELFF. The CDR3 DNA reads TGCAGCGTCAGGGGGGGTACCGGCGGGGAGCTGTTTTTT. The chain carries TRBV29-1 and TRBJ2-2; D possibly uses TRBD1 or TRBD2 (7 bases each). Germline V gives CDR1 SQVTM, CDR2 ANQGSEA. With 6 bases removed from V and 7 bases from J, the gap between germline ends came to 15 bases. The CDR3 runs 13 residues.

This clonotype was seen ten or more times. CDR3 residues: CASLDRGRYGYTF. The CDR3 DNA sequence: TGTGCCAGCCTGGACAGGGGTCGCTATGGCTACACCTTC. V and J are TRBV19 and TRBJ1-2; 9 bases are shared with TRBD1. Trimming took 9 bases from V and 4 from J; bases not matched to a gene: 6. The CDR3 is made up of 13 amino acids. The germline gives CDR1 LNHDA, CDR2 SQIVND (reference sequence).

The chain is built from TRBV14 and TRBJ2-7, with D uncertain. V was clipped by 4 bases and J by 7 bases, with 14 bases between them. There are 13 residues in the CDR3. Germline CDR1 reads SGHDN; CDR2 reads FVKESK. Here the CDR3 reads CASSPQSRWEQYF. Here the CDR3 DNA reads TGTGCCAGCAGCCCACAGAGCAGGTGGGAGCAGTACTTC.

This clonotype has just a few counts. V usage is TRBV29-1 and J usage is TRBJ2-5; tentative D call: TRBD2 (6 bases). V was clipped by 3 bases and J by 4 bases, with 21 bases between them. Germline CDR1 SQVTM, CDR2 ANQGSEA. CDR3 length: 16 residues. The CDR3 DNA sequence: TGCAGCGTTGACCTATCTTCCGGGAGTAGTCGAGAGACCCAGTACTTC. Translation: CSVDLSSGSSRETQYF.

This clonotype was recorded a few times. The chain joins TRBV2 to TRBJ1-5; perhaps TRBD1 as D (6 bases). V lost 7 bases to trimming and J lost 7 bases, with 23 bases between them. Germline assignment: CDR1 SNHLY and CDR2 FYNNEI. CDR3 length: 16 residues. The CDR3 sequence is CASTKDKRGGRQPQHF. CDR3 bases: TGTGCCAGCACTAAGGACAAGCGAGGGGGTAGACAGCCCCAGCATTTT.